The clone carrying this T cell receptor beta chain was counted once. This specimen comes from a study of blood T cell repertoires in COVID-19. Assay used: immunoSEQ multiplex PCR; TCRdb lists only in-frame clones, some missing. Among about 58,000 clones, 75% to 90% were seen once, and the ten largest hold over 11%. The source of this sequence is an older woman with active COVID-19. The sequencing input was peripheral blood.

For the CDR3, the DNA is TGTGCCAGCAGCGGACCGGGACAGGAGTTTTCACCCCTCCACTTT. Protein product: CASSGPGQEFSPLHF. This chain joins TRBV5-4 and TRBJ1-6; TRBD1 agrees at 8 bases. J was trimmed by 9 bases and V by 4 bases; bases with no gene match: 9. This CDR3 spans 15 amino acids. Per the germline V gene, CDR1 is SGHNT and CDR2 is YYREEE (reference sequence).